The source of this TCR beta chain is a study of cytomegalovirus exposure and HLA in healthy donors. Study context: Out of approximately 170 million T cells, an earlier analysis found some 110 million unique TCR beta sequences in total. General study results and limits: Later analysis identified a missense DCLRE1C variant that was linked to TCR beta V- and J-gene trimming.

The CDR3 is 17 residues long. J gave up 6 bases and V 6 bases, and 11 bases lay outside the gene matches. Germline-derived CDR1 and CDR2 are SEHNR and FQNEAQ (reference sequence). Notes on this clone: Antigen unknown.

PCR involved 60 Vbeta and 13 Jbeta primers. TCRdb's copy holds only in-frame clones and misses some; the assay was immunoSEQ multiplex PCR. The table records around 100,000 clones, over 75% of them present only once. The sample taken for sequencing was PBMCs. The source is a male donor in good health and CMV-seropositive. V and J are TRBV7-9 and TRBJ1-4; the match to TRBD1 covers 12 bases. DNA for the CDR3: TGTGCCAGCAGACGGGACAGGGGGCCACAACAGGATGAAAAACTGTTTTTT. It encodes CASRRDRGPQQDEKLFF.